This T cell receptor (beta chain) comes out of a study of T-cell reconstitution after alpha-beta-depleted transplantation in children. Overall study findings and caveats: Day-60 TCRbeta diversity that was high in some patients was derived from surviving recipient T cells and thymic progenitors. Reportedly, only several hundred clones from non-depleted graft cells drove alpha-beta T-cell counts at about two months. Newly produced T cells mostly provided counts and TCRbeta diversity after one year, as hyperexpanded clones declined.

This clonotype was seen repeatedly, ten times or more. The antigen remains unidentified. V shed 3 bases and J 4 bases; nucleotides not matched to a gene: 10. Germline V CDR1 and CDR2: ENHRY, SYGVKD. The CDR3 has 16 residues. Using unique molecular identifiers, the investigators prepared the TCRbeta library. TCRdb independently ran MiXCR on the PCR reads; one entry per CDR3 protein. The sample lists fewer than 350,000 distinct CDR3 sequences; approximately 10% were seen once. This receptor was taken from a male patient between 2 and 10 years old who had a stem cell transplant for chronic granulomatous disease, so the T cells may come from the graft donor. This chain joins TRBV10-3 and TRBJ2-7; 9 bases match TRBD1. The specimen was peripheral blood, collected 180 days after TCRalphabeta/CD19-depleted stem cell transplant. The CDR3 reads CAISDRLGQGGYEQYF. Here the CDR3 DNA reads TGTGCCATCAGTGATAGGTTGGGACAGGGTGGGTACGAGCAGTACTTC.